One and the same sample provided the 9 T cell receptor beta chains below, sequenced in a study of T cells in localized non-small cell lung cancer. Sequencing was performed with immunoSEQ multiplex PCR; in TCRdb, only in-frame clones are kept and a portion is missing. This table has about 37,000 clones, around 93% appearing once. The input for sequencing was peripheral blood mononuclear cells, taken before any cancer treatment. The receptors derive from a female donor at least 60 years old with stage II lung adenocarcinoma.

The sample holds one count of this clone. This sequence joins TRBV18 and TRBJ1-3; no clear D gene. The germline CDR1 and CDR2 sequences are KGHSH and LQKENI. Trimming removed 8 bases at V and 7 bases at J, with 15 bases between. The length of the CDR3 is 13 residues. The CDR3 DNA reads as TGTGCCAGCCGTAACGCCTTCGGGAACACCATATATTTT. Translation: CASRNAFGNTIYF.

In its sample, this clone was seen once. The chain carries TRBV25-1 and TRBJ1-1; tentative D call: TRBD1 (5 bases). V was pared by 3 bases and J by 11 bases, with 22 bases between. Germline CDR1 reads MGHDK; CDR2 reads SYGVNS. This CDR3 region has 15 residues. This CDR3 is CASSDLWRGAKRAFF. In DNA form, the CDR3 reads TGTGCCAGCAGTGACCTCTGGAGAGGGGCAAAGAGGGCTTTCTTT.

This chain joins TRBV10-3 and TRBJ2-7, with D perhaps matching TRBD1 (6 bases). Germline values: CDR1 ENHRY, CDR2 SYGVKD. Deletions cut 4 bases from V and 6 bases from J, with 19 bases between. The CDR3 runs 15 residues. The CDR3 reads CAISGMGAGVSEQYF. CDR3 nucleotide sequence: TGTGCCATCAGTGGGATGGGGGCCGGCGTCTCCGAGCAGTACTTC.

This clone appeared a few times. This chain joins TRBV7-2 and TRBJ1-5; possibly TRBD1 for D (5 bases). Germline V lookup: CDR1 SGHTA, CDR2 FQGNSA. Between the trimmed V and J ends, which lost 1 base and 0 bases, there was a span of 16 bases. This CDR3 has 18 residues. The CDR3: CASSLEAPGSYSNQPQHF. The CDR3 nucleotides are TGTGCCAGCAGCTTAGAAGCCCCAGGGTCATATAGCAATCAGCCCCAGCATTTT.

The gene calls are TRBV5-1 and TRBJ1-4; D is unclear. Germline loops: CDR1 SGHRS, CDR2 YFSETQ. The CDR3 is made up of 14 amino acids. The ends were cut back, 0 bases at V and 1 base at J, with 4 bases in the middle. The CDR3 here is CASSLGGTNEKLFF. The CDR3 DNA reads TGCGCCAGCAGCTTGGGCGGAACTAATGAAAAACTGTTTTTT.

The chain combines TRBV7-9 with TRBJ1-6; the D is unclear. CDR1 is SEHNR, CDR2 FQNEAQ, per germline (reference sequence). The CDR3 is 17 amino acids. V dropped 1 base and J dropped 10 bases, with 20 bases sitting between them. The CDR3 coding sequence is TGTGCCAGCAGCTTAGAAACGGAGGGTCAGTATAGATCACCCCTCCACTTT. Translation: CASSLETEGQYRSPLHF.

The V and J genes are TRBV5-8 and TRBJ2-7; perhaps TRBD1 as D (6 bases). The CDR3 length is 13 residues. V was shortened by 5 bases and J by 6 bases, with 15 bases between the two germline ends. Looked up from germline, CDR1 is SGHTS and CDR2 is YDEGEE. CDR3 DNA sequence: TGTGCCAGCAGGCTCACAGGGACGGGCGAGCAGTACTTC. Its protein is CASRLTGTGEQYF.

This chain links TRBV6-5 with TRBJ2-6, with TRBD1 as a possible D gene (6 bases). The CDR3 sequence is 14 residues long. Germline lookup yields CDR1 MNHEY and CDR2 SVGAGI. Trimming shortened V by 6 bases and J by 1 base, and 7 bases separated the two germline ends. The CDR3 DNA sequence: TGTGCCAGCAGGAGGGGGTCTGGGGCCAACGTCCTGACTTTC. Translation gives CASRRGSGANVLTF.

DNA of the CDR3: TGCGCCAGCAGCTTCGGGCAGGGGGCGGGAGAGACCCAGTACTTC. This gives the protein CASSFGQGAGETQYF. V and J are TRBV5-1 and TRBJ2-5; 8 nucleotides align to TRBD1. The germline CDR1 and CDR2 sequences are SGHRS and YFSETQ. V shed 2 bases, J shed 4 bases, and the junction held 7 bases outside the gene matches. The CDR3 length is 15 residues.